This T cell receptor beta chain was profiled in a study of CD4 T cells in relation to SARS-CoV-2 and coronaviruses. Across the whole study: The HLA restriction of the shared crossreactive spike epitopes was mapped.

Sequencing used immunoSEQ multiplex PCR; TCRdb keeps in-frame clones, though not all of them. The sample has more than 20,000 clones, about 66% seen once. Before the COVID-19 pandemic, during about 2010-2018, CD4+ T cells were taken from unexposed donors. CD4+ T cells were isolated from the cells after nine to eleven days of culture. Unexposed-donor CD4+ T cells were probed with SARS-CoV-2 S/N and four cold-coronavirus spikes, cells permitting. Comment on this clone: Its antigen is as yet unknown.

Regarding the study as a whole: No donor gave both pre-pandemic and post-infection samples.

Germline V gene sequence: CDR1 SQVTM, CDR2 ANQGSEA. V lost 5 bases, J lost 2 bases, and 9 bases lay in between. The length of the CDR3 is 12 residues. Sequencing was carried out using CD4+ T cells from PBMCs, cultured in vitro. The chain carries TRBV29-1 and TRBJ1-1; D is unresolved. This TCR was sampled from a human donor in good health. CDR3 coding DNA: TGCAGCGTTCACGGGGTTAACACTGAAGCTTTCTTT. Translating gives CSVHGVNTEAFF. Full variable domain (missing parts from reference TRBV29-1 and TRBJ1-1): SAVISQKPSRDICQRGTSLTIQCQVDSQVTMMFWYRQQPGQSLTLIATANQGSEATYESGFVIDKFPISRPNLTFSTLTVSNMSPEDSSIYLCSVHGVNTEAFFGQGTRLTVV.